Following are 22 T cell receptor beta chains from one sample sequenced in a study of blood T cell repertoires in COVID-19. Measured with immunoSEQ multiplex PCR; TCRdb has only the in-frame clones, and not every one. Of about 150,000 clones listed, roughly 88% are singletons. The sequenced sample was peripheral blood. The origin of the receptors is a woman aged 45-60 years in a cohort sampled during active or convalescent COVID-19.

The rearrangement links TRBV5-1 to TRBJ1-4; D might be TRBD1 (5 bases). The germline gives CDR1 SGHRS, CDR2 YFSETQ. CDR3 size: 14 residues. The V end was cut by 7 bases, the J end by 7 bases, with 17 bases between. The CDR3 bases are TGCGCCAGCGGGCCGGGGGAAACTGGTGAAAAACTGTTTTTT. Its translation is CASGPGETGEKLFF.

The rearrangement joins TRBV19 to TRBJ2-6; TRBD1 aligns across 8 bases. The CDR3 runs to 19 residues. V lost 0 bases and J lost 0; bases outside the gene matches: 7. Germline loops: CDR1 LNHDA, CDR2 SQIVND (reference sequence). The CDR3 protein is CASSIDTGQGFSGANVLTF. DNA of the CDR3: TGTGCCAGTAGTATAGATACCGGACAGGGCTTCTCTGGGGCCAACGTCCTGACTTTC.

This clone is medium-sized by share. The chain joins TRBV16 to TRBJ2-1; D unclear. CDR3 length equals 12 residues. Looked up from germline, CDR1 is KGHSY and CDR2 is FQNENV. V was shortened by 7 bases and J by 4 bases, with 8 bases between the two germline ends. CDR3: CASTRSYNEQFF. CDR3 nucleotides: TGTGCCAGCACCCGGAGTTACAATGAGCAGTTCTTC.

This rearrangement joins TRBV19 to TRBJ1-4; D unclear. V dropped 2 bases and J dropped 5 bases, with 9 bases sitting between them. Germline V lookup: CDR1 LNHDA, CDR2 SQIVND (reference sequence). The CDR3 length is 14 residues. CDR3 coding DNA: TGTGCCAGTAGTATAATAGGAGGGAATGAAAAACTGTTTTTT. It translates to CASSIIGGNEKLFF.

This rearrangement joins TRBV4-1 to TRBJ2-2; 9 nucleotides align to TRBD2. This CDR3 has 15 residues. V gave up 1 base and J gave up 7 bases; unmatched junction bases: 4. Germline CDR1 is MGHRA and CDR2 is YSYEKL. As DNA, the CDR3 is TGCGCCAGCAGCCAAGTTCTAGCGGGGCACGGGGAGCTGTTTTTT. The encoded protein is CASSQVLAGHGELFF.

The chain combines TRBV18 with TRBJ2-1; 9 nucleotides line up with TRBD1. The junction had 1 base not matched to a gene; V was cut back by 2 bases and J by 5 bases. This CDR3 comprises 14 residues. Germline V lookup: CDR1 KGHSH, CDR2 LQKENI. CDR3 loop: CASSPWTGDNEQFF. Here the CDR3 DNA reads TGTGCCAGCTCACCATGGACAGGGGACAATGAGCAGTTCTTC.

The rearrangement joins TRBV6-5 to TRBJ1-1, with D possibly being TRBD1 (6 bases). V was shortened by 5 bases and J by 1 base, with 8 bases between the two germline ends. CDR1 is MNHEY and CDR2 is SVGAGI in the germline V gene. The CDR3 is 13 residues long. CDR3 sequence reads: CASSRTENTEAFF. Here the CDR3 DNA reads TGTGCCAGCAGTCGGACAGAGAACACTGAAGCTTTCTTT.

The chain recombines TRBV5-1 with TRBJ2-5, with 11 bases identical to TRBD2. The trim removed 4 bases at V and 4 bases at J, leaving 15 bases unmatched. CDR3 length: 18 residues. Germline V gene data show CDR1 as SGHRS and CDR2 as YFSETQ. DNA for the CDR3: TGCGCCAGCAGCCCCGGGGCTAGCGGGGGGAGCCCATCAGAGACCCAGTACTTC. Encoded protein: CASSPGASGGSPSETQYF.

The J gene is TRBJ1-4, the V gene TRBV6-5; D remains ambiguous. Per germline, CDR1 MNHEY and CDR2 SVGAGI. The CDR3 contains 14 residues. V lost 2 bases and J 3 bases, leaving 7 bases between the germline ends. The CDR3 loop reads CASSYSGANEKLFF. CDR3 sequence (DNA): TGTGCCAGCAGTTACAGCGGAGCTAATGAAAAACTGTTTTTT.

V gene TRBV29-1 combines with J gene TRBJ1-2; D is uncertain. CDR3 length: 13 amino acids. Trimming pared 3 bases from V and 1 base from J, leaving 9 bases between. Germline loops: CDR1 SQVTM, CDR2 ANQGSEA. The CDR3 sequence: CSVEYRDNYGYTF. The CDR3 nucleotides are TGCAGCGTTGAGTACAGAGATAACTATGGCTACACCTTC.

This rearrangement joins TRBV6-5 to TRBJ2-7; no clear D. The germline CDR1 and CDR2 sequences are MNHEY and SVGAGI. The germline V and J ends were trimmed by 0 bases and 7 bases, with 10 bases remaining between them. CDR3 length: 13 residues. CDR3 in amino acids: CASSYSPTVEQYF. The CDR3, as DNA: TGTGCCAGCAGTTACTCTCCTACGGTAGAGCAGTACTTC.

CDR3 protein: CASSPDSTAGNTIYF. The DNA for the CDR3 is TGTGCCAGCAGCCCAGACAGCACGGCCGGAAACACCATATATTTT. The genes are TRBV6-5 and TRBJ1-3, with D possibly TRBD1 on 5 matching bases. Germline V gene lookup returns CDR1 MNHEY and CDR2 SVGAGI. The CDR3 runs to 15 residues. Trimming removed 6 bases from V and 4 bases from J, with 16 bases in between.

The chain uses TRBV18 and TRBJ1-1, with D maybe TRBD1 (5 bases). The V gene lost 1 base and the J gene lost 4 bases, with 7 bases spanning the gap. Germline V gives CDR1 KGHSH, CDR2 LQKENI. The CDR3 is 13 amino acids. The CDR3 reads CASSPQGPTEAFF. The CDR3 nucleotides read TGTGCCAGCTCACCACAGGGGCCCACTGAAGCTTTCTTT.

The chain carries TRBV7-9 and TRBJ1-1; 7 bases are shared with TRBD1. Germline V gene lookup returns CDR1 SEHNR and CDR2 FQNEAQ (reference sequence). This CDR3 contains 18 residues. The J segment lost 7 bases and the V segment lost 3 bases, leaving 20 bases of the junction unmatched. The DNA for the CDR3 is TGTGCCAGCAGCTTTCTTCAGACAGGGAGAACCCAGAACGTTGAAGCTTTCTTT. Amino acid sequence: CASSFLQTGRTQNVEAFF.

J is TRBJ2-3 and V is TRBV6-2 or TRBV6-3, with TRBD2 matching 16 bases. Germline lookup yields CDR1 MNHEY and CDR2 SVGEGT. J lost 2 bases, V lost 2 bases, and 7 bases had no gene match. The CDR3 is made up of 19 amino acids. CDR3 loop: CASSYPSGTSGGATDTQYF. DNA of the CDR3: TGTGCCAGCAGTTACCCATCCGGGACTAGCGGGGGGGCCACAGATACGCAGTATTTT.

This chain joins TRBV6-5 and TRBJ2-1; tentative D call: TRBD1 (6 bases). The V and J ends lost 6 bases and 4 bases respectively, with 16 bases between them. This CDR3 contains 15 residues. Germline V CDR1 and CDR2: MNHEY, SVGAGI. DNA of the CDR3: TGTGCCAGCAGGCATGGGACATCCGCTTACAATGAGCAGTTCTTC. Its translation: CASRHGTSAYNEQFF.

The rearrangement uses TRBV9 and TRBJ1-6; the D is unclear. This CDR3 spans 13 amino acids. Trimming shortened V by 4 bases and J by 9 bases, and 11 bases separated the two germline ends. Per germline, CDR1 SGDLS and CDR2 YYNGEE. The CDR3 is CASSLQGGSPLHF. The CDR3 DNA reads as TGTGCCAGCAGCCTCCAAGGAGGTTCACCCCTCCACTTT.

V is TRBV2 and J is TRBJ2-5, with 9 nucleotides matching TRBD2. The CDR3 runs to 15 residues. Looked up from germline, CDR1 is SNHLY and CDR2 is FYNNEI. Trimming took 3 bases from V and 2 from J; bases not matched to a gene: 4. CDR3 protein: CASSDFAGGQETQYF. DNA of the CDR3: TGTGCCAGCAGTGATTTTGCGGGGGGGCAAGAGACCCAGTACTTC.

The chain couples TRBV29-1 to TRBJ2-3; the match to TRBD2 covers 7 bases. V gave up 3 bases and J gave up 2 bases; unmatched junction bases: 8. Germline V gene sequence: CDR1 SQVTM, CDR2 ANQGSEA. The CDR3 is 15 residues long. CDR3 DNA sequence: TGCAGCGTTGATCGGGAGGACATATACACAGATACGCAGTATTTT. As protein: CSVDREDIYTDTQYF.

The CDR3 DNA follows: TGTGCCACTTCTGGACAGAATAATTCACCCCTCCACTTT. It yields the protein CATSGQNNSPLHF. The chain links TRBV7-9 to TRBJ1-6; TRBD1 is a possible D gene (6 bases). CDR3 length: 13 residues. V gave up 10 bases and J gave up 5 bases, with 12 bases separating them. The germline CDR1 and CDR2 sequences are SEHNR and FQNEAQ (reference sequence).

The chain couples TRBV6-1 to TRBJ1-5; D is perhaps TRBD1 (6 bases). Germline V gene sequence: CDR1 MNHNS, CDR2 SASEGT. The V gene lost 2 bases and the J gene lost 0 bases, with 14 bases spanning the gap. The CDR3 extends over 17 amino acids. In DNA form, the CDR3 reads TGTGCCAGCAGTGAACCCGGGGGGCCTTATAGCAATCAGCCCCAGCATTTT. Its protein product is CASSEPGGPYSNQPQHF.

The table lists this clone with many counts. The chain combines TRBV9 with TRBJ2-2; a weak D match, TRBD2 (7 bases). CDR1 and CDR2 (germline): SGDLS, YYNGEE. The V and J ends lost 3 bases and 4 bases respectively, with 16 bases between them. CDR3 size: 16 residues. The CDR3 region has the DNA TGTGCCAGCAGCGCCGTGGGGGGGGCGGGCACCGGGGAGCTGTTTTTT. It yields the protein CASSAVGGAGTGELFF.